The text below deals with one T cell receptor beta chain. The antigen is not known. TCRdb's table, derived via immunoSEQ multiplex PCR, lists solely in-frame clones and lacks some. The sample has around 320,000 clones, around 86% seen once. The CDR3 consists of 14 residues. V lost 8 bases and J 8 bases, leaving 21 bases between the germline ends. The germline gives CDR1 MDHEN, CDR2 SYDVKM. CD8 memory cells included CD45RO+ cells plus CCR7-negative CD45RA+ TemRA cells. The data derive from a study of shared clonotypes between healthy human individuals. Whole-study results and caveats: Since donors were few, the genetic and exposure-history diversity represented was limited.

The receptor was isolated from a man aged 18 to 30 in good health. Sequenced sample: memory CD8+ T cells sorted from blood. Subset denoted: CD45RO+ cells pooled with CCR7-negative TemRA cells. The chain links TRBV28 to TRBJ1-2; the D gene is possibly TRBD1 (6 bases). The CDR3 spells CASAPWWGAGGYTF. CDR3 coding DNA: TGTGCCAGCGCTCCCTGGTGGGGGGCAGGAGGCTACACCTTC.